The 21 T cell receptor beta chains listed next were all sequenced from one sample in a study of early T cells in non-severe SARS-CoV-2 infection. TCRdb processed the 5' RACE reads anew with MiXCR; each CDR3 protein has one entry. The data show some 50,000 distinct CDR3 sequences, with around 8.5% seen just once and under 25% held by the top ten. Sequenced sample: whole blood. The receptors come from an adult who was a healthcare worker with PCR-confirmed SARS-CoV-2 infection or an uninfected control (not recorded which).

The V and J genes are TRBV5-1 and TRBJ2-7, with TRBD2 as a possible D gene (5 bases). This CDR3 has 15 residues. Germline-derived CDR1 and CDR2 are SGHRS and YFSETQ. V lost 2 bases, J lost 0 bases, and 12 bases lay in between. CDR3 bases: TGCGCCAGCAGCTTCGGTACAACTAGCTCCTACGAGCAGTACTTC. It specifies CASSFGTTSSYEQYF.

This clonotype was seen only a few times. The rearrangement links TRBV20-1 to TRBJ2-3; D might be TRBD2 (6 bases). The CDR3 length is 15 residues. Germline V gene lookup returns CDR1 DFQATT and CDR2 SNEGSKA (reference sequence). V lost 5 bases and J 2 bases, leaving 17 bases between the germline ends. The CDR3 region is CSAPGTLSFTDTQYF. For the CDR3, the DNA is TGCAGTGCTCCCGGGACTTTAAGTTTCACAGATACGCAGTATTTT.

This clonotype appeared many times. The rearrangement joins TRBV7-3 to TRBJ1-1; weak D call: TRBD1 (6 bases). CDR3 length equals 14 residues. CDR1 and CDR2 (germline): SGHTA, FQGTGA. Deletions cut 1 base from V and 3 bases from J, with 9 bases between. CDR3 protein: CASSLMPGDTEAFF. CDR3 nucleotide sequence: TGTGCCAGCAGCTTAATGCCAGGGGACACTGAAGCTTTCTTT.

V and J are TRBV5-4 and TRBJ1-6, with D possibly TRBD1 on 5 matching bases. The CDR3 is made up of 15 amino acids. Germline V gives CDR1 SGHNT, CDR2 YYREEE (reference sequence). Trimming pared 4 bases from V and 10 bases from J, leaving 18 bases between. The CDR3 coding sequence is TGTGCCAGCAGCCTGGAGAGGGACGCAAGGTCACCCCTCCACTTT. Its translation is CASSLERDARSPLHF.

The chain employs TRBV13 and TRBJ2-7; no definite D call. Germline V gene data show CDR1 as PRHDT and CDR2 as FYEKMQ (reference sequence). The CDR3 is made up of 15 amino acids. V was cut by 0 bases and J by 7 bases, with 16 bases left in between. The chain's CDR3 is CASSLGLGFGREQYF. The CDR3 coding sequence is TGTGCCAGCAGCTTAGGTTTGGGTTTTGGAAGGGAGCAGTACTTC.

This clonotype was observed a few times. J is TRBJ2-7 and V is TRBV3-1; TRBD1 aligns across 10 bases. In germline, CDR1 is LGHDT, CDR2 YNNKEL (reference sequence). V gave up 4 bases and J gave up 3 bases; unmatched junction bases: 6. This CDR3 is 15 amino acids long. CDR3: CASSRHRDRGYEQYF. CDR3 in DNA: TGTGCCAGCAGCCGGCACCGGGACAGGGGCTACGAGCAGTACTTC.

To note about this clonotype: A read error is possible here, since a much larger clone lies one base away. The V call is TRBV29-1, the J call TRBJ2-3; D perhaps matches TRBD1 (6 bases). The CDR3 runs 14 residues. V lost 5 bases and J 0 bases, leaving 12 bases between the germline ends. CDR1 is SQVTM, CDR2 ANQGSEA, per germline. DNA of the CDR3: TGCAGCGTTCTAGTGGGGGCAAGCACAGATACGCAGTATTTT. Translating it yields CSVLVGASTDTQYF.

This clonotype was recorded at least ten times. The rearrangement links TRBV5-8 to TRBJ1-2; TRBD1 matches 8 bases. This CDR3 spans 13 amino acids. Unmatched junction bases numbered 3, after V lost 4 bases and J lost 4 bases. Germline CDR1 and CDR2: SGHTS and YDEGEE. The CDR3, as DNA: TGTGCCAGCAGCCGGACAGGGTCCTATGGCTACACCTTC. Protein product: CASSRTGSYGYTF.

This clonotype appeared many times. The rearrangement links TRBV30 to TRBJ2-3; 8 bases are a match to TRBD1. Trimming at V came to 3 bases and at J to 1 base, leaving 0 bases not matched to a gene. CDR3 length equals 13 residues. Germline loops: CDR1 GTSNPN, CDR2 SVGIG (reference sequence). The CDR3: CAWRGQGTDTQYF. CDR3 coding DNA: TGTGCCTGGAGGGGACAGGGCACAGATACGCAGTATTTT.

V is TRBV15 and J is TRBJ2-3; 9 nucleotides line up with TRBD2. The J segment lost 4 bases and the V segment lost 5 bases, leaving 10 bases of the junction unmatched. There are 16 residues in the CDR3. Looked up from germline, CDR1 is LNHNV and CDR2 is YYDKDF (reference sequence). The CDR3 nucleotides read TGTGCCACCAGCCAAGGGGGCCTAGCGGGGCCAGATACGCAGTATTTT. Residues: CATSQGGLAGPDTQYF. Complete variable domain (other parts from reference TRBV15 and TRBJ2-3): DAMVIQNPRYQVTQFGKPVTLSCSQTLNHNVMYWYQQKSSQAPKLLFHYYDKDFNNEADTPDNFQSRRPNTSFCFLDIRSPGLGDTAMYLCATSQGGLAGPDTQYFGPGTRLTVL.

In this sample, this clonotype turned up a few times. The gene calls are TRBV12-3 or TRBV12-4 and TRBJ2-3; D not resolved. CDR3 length equals 13 residues. V lost 6 bases to trimming and J lost 7 bases, with 14 bases between them. The CDR3 spells CASRQTSTNTQYF. For the CDR3, the DNA is TGTGCCAGCAGGCAGACGAGCACGAATACGCAGTATTTT.

This clonotype was detected ten times or more. The genes are TRBV9 and TRBJ2-2; 16 bases line up with TRBD2. CDR1 is SGDLS and CDR2 is YYNGEE in the germline V gene. The CDR3 spans 18 residues. Unmatched junction bases numbered 7, after V lost 3 bases and J lost 5 bases. CDR3 region: CASSAPGLAGGPTGELFF. For the CDR3, the DNA is TGTGCCAGCAGCGCGCCGGGACTAGCGGGGGGGCCGACCGGGGAGCTGTTTTTT.

This clonotype came up a few times. The rearrangement joins TRBV10-3 to TRBJ2-1; D call uncertain. There are 13 residues in the CDR3. The V end was cut by 6 bases, the J end by 3 bases, with 9 bases between. CDR1 and CDR2 (germline): ENHRY, SYGVKD. The CDR3 DNA sequence: TGTGCCATCAGGAAGGAAAGCTACAATGAGCAGTTCTTC. Translated: CAIRKESYNEQFF.

The chain uses TRBV6-1 and TRBJ2-3; D uncertain. CDR1 is MNHNS and CDR2 is SASEGT in the germline V gene. V was clipped by 8 bases and J by 2 bases, with 11 bases between them. The CDR3 length is 13 residues. In nucleotides, the CDR3 is TGTGCCAGCCTATCCCCCCACACAGATACGCAGTATTTT. Translating it yields CASLSPHTDTQYF.

This chain links TRBV18 with TRBJ1-1; tentative D call: TRBD1 (6 bases). The germline gives CDR1 KGHSH, CDR2 LQKENI. Between the trimmed V and J ends, which lost 6 bases and 1 base, there was a span of 18 bases. The CDR3 is 16 residues long. CDR3 in DNA: TGTGCCAGCTCGCCGATTGCCAGGGGAACGAACACTGAAGCTTTCTTT. This codes for CASSPIARGTNTEAFF.

In this sample, this clonotype turned up a few times. CDR3 in DNA: TGTGCCAGCAGCTTAAGTGCCGGACAGGGAGGTACTGAAGCTTTCTTT. Translation: CASSLSAGQGGTEAFF. The rearrangement uses TRBV7-9 and TRBJ1-1; 8 nucleotides match TRBD1. The CDR3 runs 16 residues. Germline CDR1 SEHNR, CDR2 FQNEAQ (reference sequence). The ends lost 2 bases at V and 5 bases at J; junction bases unmatched: 10.

The table lists this clonotype with a few counts. The chain couples TRBV10-2 to TRBJ2-1; D is unresolved. This CDR3 is built from 13 residues. Germline assignment: CDR1 WSHSY and CDR2 SAAADI. Trimming stripped 2 bases from V and 5 bases from J, with 7 bases between. The CDR3 sequence: CASSEQAHNEQFF. The CDR3 DNA reads as TGCGCCAGCAGTGAGCAAGCACACAATGAGCAGTTCTTC.

This clonotype has just a few counts. J is TRBJ2-7 and V is TRBV27, with D uncertain. This CDR3 comprises 13 residues. V shed 5 bases and J shed 7 bases, with 15 bases lying between them. CDR1 and CDR2 (germline): MNHEY, SMNVEV (reference sequence). CDR3 DNA sequence: TGTGCCAGCAGTCTTGGTGTTCGATTAGAGCAGTACTTC. This gives the protein CASSLGVRLEQYF.

The chain has TRBV19 and TRBJ2-6, with D perhaps matching TRBD2 (6 bases). Trimming took 2 bases from V and 0 from J, leaving 8 bases between them. CDR3 size: 16 residues. Germline CDR1 and CDR2: LNHDA and SQIVND (reference sequence). The CDR3 region has the DNA TGTGCCAGTAGTATACAGGGACTCTCTGGGGCCAACGTCCTGACTTTC. This sequence encodes CASSIQGLSGANVLTF.

In its sample, this clonotype was seen many times. The chain is built from TRBV29-1 and TRBJ1-4; a possible D gene is TRBD1 (5 bases). The V gene lost 2 bases and the J gene lost 13 bases, with 17 bases spanning the gap. From germline, CDR1 is SQVTM and CDR2 ANQGSEA. This CDR3 is built from 13 residues. This CDR3 reads CSVEQGPRSGLFF. CDR3 bases: TGCAGCGTTGAACAGGGACCGCGGAGTGGACTGTTTTTT.

The J gene is TRBJ1-3, the V gene TRBV5-1; TRBD1 matches 8 bases. The CDR3 has 15 residues. Germline CDR1 SGHRS, CDR2 YFSETQ. Trimming cost V 4 bases and J 4 bases; bases outside gene matches: 7. The CDR3 is CASSLQGANGNTIYF. Here the CDR3 DNA reads TGCGCCAGCAGCCTTCAGGGGGCTAACGGAAACACCATATATTTT.